A single sample is the source of the 20 T cell receptor beta chains below, sequenced in a study of blood T cell repertoires in COVID-19. This table comes from immunoSEQ multiplex PCR, and its TCRdb copy is limited to in-frame clones, with some not included. The table lists 250,000 to 350,000 clones, 85% to 90% of them singletons. Material for sequencing was peripheral blood. The source is a woman aged 30 to 39 with COVID-19, enrolled during active disease.

This sequence joins TRBV7-6 and TRBJ2-7; D gene ambiguous. V was trimmed by 1 base and J by 1 base, leaving 8 bases between them. Germline V gene data show CDR1 as SGHVS and CDR2 as FNYEAQ. The CDR3 consists of 14 residues. This CDR3 is CASSLVQESYEQYF. CDR3 nucleotides: TGTGCCAGCAGCTTAGTGCAGGAATCCTACGAGCAGTACTTC.

This chain connects TRBV25-1 to TRBJ1-1, with D uncertain. CDR3 length equals 12 residues. Germline CDR1 reads MGHDK; CDR2 reads SYGVNS. V was shortened by 6 bases and J by 2 bases, with 7 bases between the two germline ends. In DNA, the CDR3 is TGTGCCAGCAGCTACCTAAACACTGAAGCTTTCTTT. It specifies CASSYLNTEAFF.

The rearrangement joins TRBV9 to TRBJ1-2; 7 positions match TRBD1. From germline, CDR1 is SGDLS and CDR2 YYNGEE. The V segment lost 2 bases and the J segment 0 bases; nucleotides outside the gene matches: 7. This CDR3 region has 16 residues. This CDR3 is CASSVPTGSSNYGYTF. The CDR3 DNA reads TGTGCCAGCAGCGTGCCGACAGGGAGTTCTAACTATGGCTACACCTTC.

Regarding this clone: This may be a read error, as it is one base from a much larger clone. The V and J genes are TRBV3-1 (or the pseudogene TRBV3-2) and TRBJ2-7; 9 nucleotides line up with TRBD1. The V gene's germline CDR1 is LGHDT and CDR2 YNNKEL (reference sequence). Unmatched junction bases numbered 3, after V lost 5 bases and J lost 1 base. The CDR3 is 14 residues long. The CDR3 loop reads CASSWGQGSYEQYF. DNA for the CDR3: TGTGCCAGCAGCTGGGGACAGGGTTCCTACGAGCAGTACTTC.

The gene calls are TRBV24-1 and TRBJ2-5, with D perhaps TRBD1 (6 bases). Germline loops: CDR1 KGHDR, CDR2 SFDVKD. Deletions cut 6 bases from V and 2 bases from J, with 9 bases between. The CDR3 is 13 amino acids. CDR3: CATSQGSQETQYF. CDR3 coding DNA: TGTGCCACCAGTCAGGGGTCACAAGAGACCCAGTACTTC.

This rearrangement joins TRBV12-3 or TRBV12-4 to TRBJ1-2; tentative D call: TRBD1 (5 bases). The CDR3 totals 13 residues. V lost 5 bases and J lost 0, with 7 bases in between. The CDR3 bases are TGTGCCAGCAGTGGGGCGCCTAACTATGGCTACACCTTC. Amino acids: CASSGAPNYGYTF.

The V and J genes are TRBV19 and TRBJ1-2; no clear D. Trimming stripped 5 bases from V and 4 bases from J, with 11 bases between. Per the germline V gene, CDR1 is LNHDA and CDR2 is SQIVND (reference sequence). The CDR3 extends over 13 amino acids. CDR3 sequence: CASSLSISYGYTF. In DNA form, the CDR3 reads TGTGCCAGTAGTTTGAGCATATCCTATGGCTACACCTTC.

CDR3 coding DNA: TGTGCCAGCTCACCGCCCCCTGACCAACAGGATGGCTACACCTTC. This gives the protein CASSPPPDQQDGYTF. V usage is TRBV18 and J usage is TRBJ1-2, with D possibly matching TRBD1 (5 bases). The CDR3 is 15 amino acids. Trimming shortened V by 3 bases and J by 6 bases, and 17 bases separated the two germline ends. The V gene's germline CDR1 is KGHSH and CDR2 LQKENI.

The chain employs TRBV28 and TRBJ1-5; D unclear. The V gene's germline CDR1 is MDHEN and CDR2 SYDVKM. The CDR3 has 15 amino acids. Trimming cost V 0 bases and J 7 bases, with 13 bases left between them. The CDR3 bases are TGTGCCAGCAGTTTATGGAGGACTTTTCGCCAGCCCCAGCATTTT. This gives the protein CASSLWRTFRQPQHF.

This clone was seen at least ten times. This chain links TRBV3-1 (or the pseudogene TRBV3-2) with TRBJ2-1; no clear D. V was pared by 3 bases and J by 0 bases, with 6 bases between. CDR1 is LGHDT, CDR2 YNNKEL, per germline (reference sequence). This CDR3 has 14 amino acids. CDR3 DNA: TGTGCCAGCAGCCAGGCCAGCTCCTACAATGAGCAGTTCTTC. Amino acids: CASSQASSYNEQFF.

The chain joins TRBV7-2 to TRBJ1-4; 7 nucleotides match TRBD1. The V gene end was trimmed by 5 bases and the J gene end by 5 bases; junction bases not matched to a gene: 11. Germline CDR1 is SGHTA and CDR2 is FQGNSA. CDR3 length: 16 amino acids. This CDR3 reads CASSPLPGTANEKLFF. CDR3 DNA: TGTGCCAGCAGCCCCCTACCAGGGACAGCAAATGAAAAACTGTTTTTT.

This clone is a singleton in its sample. The chain employs TRBV5-4 and TRBJ2-2; 8 nucleotides agree with TRBD1. The CDR3 sequence is 15 residues long. The germline gives CDR1 SGHNT, CDR2 YYREEE (reference sequence). The V gene end was trimmed by 2 bases and the J gene end by 6 bases; junction bases not matched to a gene: 6. The CDR3 loop reads CASSFGQGASGELFF. In nucleotides, the CDR3 is TGTGCCAGCAGCTTCGGGCAGGGGGCTTCCGGGGAGCTGTTTTTT. Complete variable domain (other parts from reference TRBV5-4 and TRBJ2-2): ETGVTQSPTHLIKTRGQQVTLRCSSQSGHNTVSWYQQALGQGPQFIFQYYREEENGRGNFPPRFSGLQFPNYSSELNVNALELDDSALYLCASSFGQGASGELFFGEGSRLTVL.

This chain links TRBV24-1 with TRBJ2-2, with D maybe TRBD1 (5 bases). V was clipped by 3 bases and J by 0 bases, with 10 bases between them. The CDR3 covers 16 residues. In germline, CDR1 is KGHDR, CDR2 SFDVKD. The CDR3 nucleotides read TGTGCCACCAGTGATAGGACATTCGCGAACACCGGGGAGCTGTTTTTT. It codes for CATSDRTFANTGELFF.

The chain couples TRBV5-6 to TRBJ2-2; TRBD1 matches at 7 bases. The V segment lost 0 bases and the J segment 1 base; nucleotides outside the gene matches: 0. The CDR3 loop spans 15 amino acids. The germline V gene encodes CDR1 SGHDT and CDR2 YYEEEE. The CDR3 DNA reads as TGTGCCAGCAGCTTGGGGACAGGGAACACCGGGGAGCTGTTTTTT. Amino acids: CASSLGTGNTGELFF.

This clone was observed a few times. The chain joins TRBV21-1 to TRBJ2-7; TRBD2, the D gene given by the table, was not confirmed from the DNA. TRBV21-1 is tagged as a pseudogene. This CDR3 spans 14 amino acids. CDR3 amino acids: CASSKLLVSYEQYF. The CDR3, as DNA: TGTGCCAGCAGCAAATTACTAGTGAGCTACGAGCAGTACTTC.

Of note for this clone: The same CDR3 arises from other DNA sequences in this sample as well. The CDR3 region has the DNA TGTGCCAGCAGCGTAGCTCCAGGTGGAAACACCATATATTTT. Its translation is CASSVAPGGNTIYF. The chain carries TRBV9 and TRBJ1-3, with D hard to call. V lost 0 bases to trimming and J lost 3 bases, with 7 bases between them. The CDR3 runs to 14 residues. Per the germline V gene, CDR1 is SGDLS and CDR2 is YYNGEE.

V is TRBV5-1 and J is TRBJ1-4, with 8 nucleotides matching TRBD1. The CDR3 has 16 amino acids. Per the germline V gene, CDR1 is SGHRS and CDR2 is YFSETQ. V dropped 0 bases and J dropped 3; count of bases not matched to a gene: 4. CDR3 amino acids: CASSLGSGQANEKLFF. The CDR3 bases are TGCGCCAGCAGCTTGGGATCGGGACAGGCTAATGAAAAACTGTTTTTT.

The chain joins TRBV19 to TRBJ2-1, with D perhaps TRBD1 (5 bases). Trimming cost V 3 bases and J 8 bases, with 14 bases left between them. Germline V gene lookup returns CDR1 LNHDA and CDR2 SQIVND (reference sequence). This CDR3 spans 14 amino acids. The CDR3: CASSIPGPRDEQFF. The DNA for the CDR3 is TGTGCCAGTAGTATTCCAGGCCCCAGGGATGAGCAGTTCTTC.

The CDR3 reads CASSSAYEQYF. The CDR3 DNA is TGTGCCAGCAGTTCAGCCTACGAGCAGTACTTC. This chain uses TRBV2 with TRBJ2-7; the D is unclear. V shed 5 bases and J shed 2 bases, with 4 bases lying between them. Germline CDR1 is SNHLY and CDR2 is FYNNEI. This CDR3 is built from 11 residues.

The genes are TRBV5-1 and TRBJ1-1; no clear D gene. V was shortened by 0 bases and J by 1 base, with 7 bases between the two germline ends. The length of the CDR3 is 14 residues. Per the germline V gene, CDR1 is SGHRS and CDR2 is YFSETQ. CDR3 sequence reads: CASSLVVENTEAFF. In DNA form, the CDR3 reads TGCGCCAGCAGCTTGGTAGTTGAGAACACTGAAGCTTTCTTT.